This TCR beta chain comes out of a study of immune evolution from preneoplasia to lung adenocarcinoma. Deletions cut 0 bases from V and 0 bases from J, with 10 bases between. The CDR3 sequence is 15 residues long. The germline V gene encodes CDR1 SGHRS and CDR2 YFSETQ. Measured with immunoSEQ multiplex PCR; TCRdb has only the in-frame clones, and not every one. Seen here are about 7,900 clones, approximately 80% observed once, and the top ten hold around 2.7%. This TCR was sampled from an older person with lung adenocarcinoma. The V gene is TRBV5-1, the J gene TRBJ2-7; D could derive from TRBD1 or TRBD2 (5 bases each). Specimen: FFPE minimally invasive lung adenocarcinoma tissue. The CDR3 reads CASSLGPGGSYEQYF. The DNA for the CDR3 is TGCGCCAGCAGCTTGGGGCCTGGGGGCTCCTACGAGCAGTACTTC.